This T cell receptor beta chain was sequenced during a study of T-cell reconstitution after alpha-beta-depleted transplantation in children. This clonotype has ten or more counts. No antigen is known for it. Unique molecular identifiers were incorporated when the TCRbeta library was constructed. TCRdb ran MiXCR on the PCR reads and lists one entry per CDR3 protein. The sample comprises roughly 790,000 distinct CDR3 sequences, under 20% of which are singletons, and around 5.3% rests with the top ten. Study outcomes and limitations: At one year after transplant, newly produced T cells mostly accounted for T-cell counts and diversity. In some patients, recipient T cells and intrathymic progenitors surviving conditioning explained high day-60 diversity. After transplant, at about two months, alpha-beta T cells were reportedly derived from several hundred expanded graft clones.

This clonotype was obtained from a male patient younger than 18 who had a stem cell transplant for acute lymphoblastic leukemia, so the T cells may come from the graft donor. The sample here was PBMCs, mostly from graft donor cells, taken 360 days after TCRalphabeta/CD19-depleted stem cell transplant.

This chain's CDR3 is CATSDPGRAYNEQFF. The DNA for the CDR3 is TGTGCCACCAGTGATCCCGGGCGGGCCTACAATGAGCAGTTCTTC. The genes are TRBV24-1 and TRBJ2-1; D may be TRBD2 (5 bases). Germline V gene data show CDR1 as KGHDR and CDR2 as SFDVKD. The CDR3 covers 15 residues. Trimming took 3 bases from V and 2 from J, leaving 10 bases between them.